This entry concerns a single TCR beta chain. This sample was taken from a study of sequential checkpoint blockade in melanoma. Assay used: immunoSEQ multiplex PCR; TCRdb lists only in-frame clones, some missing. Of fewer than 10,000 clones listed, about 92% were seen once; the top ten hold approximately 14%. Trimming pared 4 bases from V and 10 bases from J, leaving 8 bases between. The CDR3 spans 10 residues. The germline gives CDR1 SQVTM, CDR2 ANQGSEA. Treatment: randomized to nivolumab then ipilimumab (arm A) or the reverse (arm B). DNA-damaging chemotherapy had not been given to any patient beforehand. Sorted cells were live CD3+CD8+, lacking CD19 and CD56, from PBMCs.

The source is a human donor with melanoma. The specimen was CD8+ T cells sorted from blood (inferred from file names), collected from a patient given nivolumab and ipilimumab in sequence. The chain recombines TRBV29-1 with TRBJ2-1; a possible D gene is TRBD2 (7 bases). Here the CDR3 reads CSVGGGEQFF. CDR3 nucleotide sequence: TGCAGCGTTGGGGGGGGCGAGCAGTTCTTC.